These 21 T cell receptor beta chains were sequenced from one sample in a study of Tregs in tolerant kidney transplant recipients. Only in-frame clones appear in the TCRdb table, and some are missing; sequencing was by immunoSEQ multiplex PCR. This sample's table has tens of thousands of clones. Sequencing was performed on CD4+ T cells from blood, taken before the transplant. The receptors were gathered from a human donor who received a combined kidney and bone marrow transplant.

About this clone itself: Read sequence stops 3 residues before the CDR3 end, and the germline J gene provides the missing end. The chain recombines TRBV2 with TRBJ2-7, with D perhaps TRBD1 (6 bases). This CDR3 is built from 14 residues. The germline V gene encodes CDR1 SNHLY and CDR2 FYNNEI. V lost 3 bases and J 6 bases, leaving 15 bases between the germline ends. The sequenced CDR3 bases are TGTGCCAGCAGTGACTTCCTGGGGGCGAGCGAG. Residues: CASSDFLGASE. The whole CDR3 sequence is CASSDFLGASEQYF.

As regards this clone: Read data end 3 residues before the CDR3 end; the end is taken from the germline J gene. The rearrangement joins TRBV5-5 to TRBJ1-6; 7 bases are shared with TRBD1. Germline V gene data show CDR1 as SGHKS and CDR2 as YYEKEE (reference sequence). V lost 4 bases to trimming and J lost 9 bases; unmatched junction nucleotides: 10. The CDR3 is made up of 15 amino acids. The covered CDR3 bases are TGTGCCAGCAGCGGGACCTCAGGGGGATCTTCACCC. Amino acids: CASSGTSGGSSP. The entire CDR3 is CASSGTSGGSSPLHF.

The part of the CDR3 DNA that was read is TGCAGCGTTCCTAGCGCAAGCACAGATACG. Residues: CSVPSASTDT. In full, the CDR3 is CSVPSASTDTQYF. The chain uses TRBV29-1 and TRBJ2-3, with D perhaps matching TRBD2 (6 bases). Read coverage stops 3 residues before the CDR3 terminus; the germline J gene supplies the remainder. V lost 5 bases and J 0 bases, leaving 9 bases between the germline ends. Germline assignment: CDR1 SQVTM and CDR2 ANQGSEA. The CDR3 extends over 13 amino acids.

Remarks on this clone: The read ends 3 residues shy of where the CDR3 ends; the end is completed using the germline J gene. The chain couples TRBV5-4 to TRBJ1-2; D may be TRBD1 (6 bases). The CDR3 is 14 residues long. In germline, CDR1 is SGHNT, CDR2 YYREEE (reference sequence). The sequenced part of the CDR3 DNA is TGTGCCAGCAGCAGGACCCTCGGGGGGCGAGAC. Translation gives CASSRTLGGRD. The whole CDR3 is CASSRTLGGRDYTF.

Note on this clone: From the germline J gene comes the end of the CDR3, since the read stops 3 residues before it. The chain couples TRBV20-1 to TRBJ1-2, with 10 bases fitting TRBD1. The trim removed 3 bases at V and 7 bases at J, leaving 5 bases unmatched. The CDR3 sequence is 13 residues long. CDR1 and CDR2 (germline): DFQATT, SNEGSKA (reference sequence). The covered CDR3 bases are TGCAGTGCTAGCGGGACAGGGGCTGCTGGC. Protein product: CSASGTGAAG. The full CDR3 protein reads CSASGTGAAGYTF.

On this clone: The CDR3 end lies 3 residues beyond the end of the read and is filled in from the germline J gene. V usage is TRBV6-2 or TRBV6-3 and J usage is TRBJ1-4; no clear D. The CDR3 covers 17 residues. Trimming pared 5 bases from V and 7 bases from J, leaving 23 bases between. Germline V gives CDR1 MNHEY, CDR2 SVGEGT. CDR3 bases read: TGTGCCAGCAGTCACGGATCGACGACTCTCGGAGGTGAAAAA. It encodes CASSHGSTTLGGEK. The CDR3 in full is CASSHGSTTLGGEKLFF.

On this clone: The CDR3 end lies 3 residues beyond the end of the read and is filled in from the germline J gene. The chain has TRBV10-3 and TRBJ2-3; 8 nucleotides agree with TRBD1. CDR1 and CDR2 from the germline V gene are ENHRY and SYGVKD. The CDR3 has 14 residues. CDR3 sequence: CAIRGSGGLVAQYF. Incomplete CDR3 DNA: TGTGCCATCAGGGGGTCAGGGGGCTTAGTCGCG.

The CDR3 spells CASYKRQGNTDTQYF. CDR3 DNA (partial): TGTGCCAGTTACAAAAGACAGGGCAATACAGATACG. The V call is TRBV5-4, the J call TRBJ2-3, with TRBD1 matching over 7 bases. The CDR3 end lies 3 residues beyond the end of the read and is filled in from the germline J gene. The CDR3 extends over 15 amino acids. Germline loops: CDR1 SGHNT, CDR2 YYREEE (reference sequence). The V gene end was trimmed by 8 bases and the J gene end by 3 bases; junction bases not matched to a gene: 12.

Comments on this clone: The read halts 3 residues ahead of the CDR3 end, with the missing end drawn from the germline J gene. This chain uses TRBV29-1 with TRBJ1-2; a possible D gene is TRBD1 (5 bases). This CDR3 has 13 amino acids. Between the trimmed V and J ends, which lost 4 bases and 4 bases, there was a span of 13 bases. From germline, CDR1 is SQVTM and CDR2 ANQGSEA. The CDR3 region is CSVVSGVGYGYTF. CDR3 DNA (partial): TGCAGCGTTGTATCGGGGGTTGGCTATGGC.

CDR3 amino acids: CASSWGGSSRYGYTF. CDR3 DNA, as far as it was read: TGTGCCAGCAGCTGGGGGGGGAGTTCTCGATATGGC. This chain uses TRBV6-2 or TRBV6-3 with TRBJ1-2; the D gene is possibly TRBD1 (5 bases). Coverage ceases 3 residues before the CDR3 finishes, and the germline J gene fills in the end. V shed 6 bases and J shed 5 bases, with 19 bases lying between them. This CDR3 region has 15 residues. CDR1 is MNHEY, CDR2 SVGEGT, per germline.

As concerns this clone: The CDR3 end is not reached by the read, which stops 3 residues before it; the germline J gene fills it in. The J gene is TRBJ1-3, the V gene TRBV18, with 8 nucleotides matching TRBD1. Germline V gives CDR1 KGHSH, CDR2 LQKENI. V gave up 6 bases and J gave up 0 bases; unmatched junction bases: 16. The CDR3 extends over 19 amino acids. The CDR3 loop reads CASSPIVSRTGSSGNTIYF. The covered CDR3 bases are TGTGCCAGCTCCCCGATCGTTTCCCGGACAGGGAGCTCTGGAAACACC.

As for this clone: The read falls 3 residues short of the CDR3 end, and the missing part is taken from the germline J gene. The rearrangement links TRBV5-1 to TRBJ1-1, with 11 bases identical to TRBD1. Germline CDR1 is SGHRS and CDR2 is YFSETQ. V lost 3 bases, J lost 5 bases, and 12 bases stayed unmatched. This CDR3 is 17 amino acids long. The CDR3 sequence: CASSSQGTGGFGTEAFF. The sequenced part of the CDR3 DNA is TGCGCCAGCAGCTCGCAGGGGACAGGGGGTTTTGGGACTGAA.

Points on this clone: The read terminates 3 residues before the CDR3 end, so the remaining end is supplied by the germline J gene. The chain employs TRBV10-1 and TRBJ1-1; no clear D. CDR3 length: 14 amino acids. Germline assignment: CDR1 WNHNN and CDR2 SYGVQD (reference sequence). V was shortened by 0 bases and J by 4 bases, with 9 bases between the two germline ends. The chain's CDR3 is CASSESSGFTEAFF. The sequenced CDR3 bases are TGCGCCAGCAGTGAGTCTTCCGGGTTCACTGAA.

Comments on this clone: The CDR3 extends 3 residues past the end of the read, so its final part is completed from the germline J gene. The V call is TRBV5-1, the J call TRBJ2-1, with 11 positions matching TRBD1. CDR3 length: 17 amino acids. Trimming at V came to 4 bases and at J to 0 bases, leaving 6 bases not matched to a gene. Germline-derived CDR1 and CDR2 are SGHRS and YFSETQ. Incomplete CDR3 DNA: TGCGCCAGCAGCCGGGACAGGGGGTTTAGCTCCTACAATGAG. Protein sequence: CASSRDRGFSSYNE. In full, the CDR3 reads CASSRDRGFSSYNEQFF.

Details on this clone: The CDR3 goes on 3 residues after the read ends, and that part is filled in from the germline J gene. The chain joins TRBV20-1 to TRBJ1-4, with TRBD1 identical over 7 bases. The junction had 13 bases not matched to a gene; V was cut back by 2 bases and J by 7 bases. The CDR3 extends over 16 amino acids. Looked up from germline, CDR1 is DFQATT and CDR2 is SNEGSKA (reference sequence). This CDR3 reads CSARTPGNRGAEKLFF. CDR3 bases read: TGCAGTGCTAGAACACCCGGAAACAGGGGTGCTGAAAAA.

On this clone: Read coverage stops 3 residues before the CDR3 terminus; the germline J gene supplies the remainder. The V and J genes are TRBV20-1 and TRBJ1-1, with D tentatively TRBD1 (6 bases). Germline values: CDR1 DFQATT, CDR2 SNEGSKA (reference sequence). The CDR3 runs to 15 residues. V lost 3 bases, J lost 3 bases, and 17 bases lay in between. The sequenced CDR3 bases are TGCAGTGCTAGCTTCAGGGGAGGGGCCTACACTGAA. Translating it yields CSASFRGGAYTE. The CDR3 in its entirety is CSASFRGGAYTEAFF.

As to this clone: From the germline J gene comes the end of the CDR3, since the read stops 3 residues before it. V and J are TRBV18 and TRBJ2-2; D uncertain. The CDR3 has 16 amino acids. Per the germline V gene, CDR1 is KGHSH and CDR2 is LQKENI. V was shortened by 2 bases and J by 0 bases, with 10 bases between the two germline ends. The sequenced CDR3 bases are TGTGCCAGCTCACCATCTCTCAACACGAACACCGGGGAG. Its translation: CASSPSLNTNTGE. The entire CDR3 sequence reads CASSPSLNTNTGELFF.

A note on this clone: The CDR3 end falls 3 residues outside the read, so it is completed with the germline J gene. The genes are TRBV19 and TRBJ2-2, with 9 bases identical to TRBD1. The CDR3 runs 15 residues. Germline-derived CDR1 and CDR2 are LNHDA and SQIVND (reference sequence). Trimming at V came to 5 bases and at J to 3 bases, leaving 4 bases not matched to a gene. The CDR3 bases that were read are TGTGCCAGTAGTCCACAGGGGGCTTACACCGGGGAG. As protein: CASSPQGAYTGE. The whole CDR3 is CASSPQGAYTGELFF.

Comments on this clone: The missing CDR3 end, 3 residues past where the read stops, is filled in from the germline J gene. The chain links TRBV6-2 or TRBV6-3 to TRBJ2-2, with 10 bases that match TRBD1. From germline, CDR1 is MNHEY and CDR2 SVGEGT. The junction had 5 bases not matched to a gene; V was cut back by 4 bases and J by 6 bases. There are 15 residues in the CDR3. CDR3 protein: CASSSWTGGSGELFF. The CDR3 bases that were read are TGTGCCAGCAGTTCCTGGACAGGGGGATCCGGGGAG.

The sequenced CDR3 bases are TGTGCCAGTAGTCTCCTAGGACAGGGACGAATCTATGGC. Amino acids: CASSLLGQGRIYG. The whole CDR3 reads CASSLLGQGRIYGYTF. The chain combines TRBV19 with TRBJ1-2; TRBD1 matches at 8 bases. The read stops 3 residues short of the end of the CDR3; the missing end is completed from the germline J gene. This CDR3 region has 16 residues. V was pared by 5 bases and J by 4 bases, with 12 bases of the junction left unmatched. Germline loops: CDR1 LNHDA, CDR2 SQIVND (reference sequence).

Comments on this clone: The read comes to an end 3 residues before the CDR3 does, leaving the germline J gene to fill in the end. The rearrangement joins TRBV7-2 to TRBJ1-2; a possible D gene is TRBD1 (5 bases). Germline-derived CDR1 and CDR2 are SGHTA and FQGNSA. The CDR3 is made up of 15 amino acids. V lost 7 bases, J lost 4 bases, and 19 bases lay in between. Partial CDR3 DNA: TGTGCCAGCACCAAGGACTCTGGGGGGATCTATGGC. Its translation: CASTKDSGGIYG. The whole CDR3 region reads CASTKDSGGIYGYTF. The whole variable domain, remainder taken from reference TRBV7-2 and TRBJ1-2, is GAGVSQSPSNKVTEKGKDVELRCDPISGHTALYWYRQSLGQGLEFLIYFQGNSAPDKSGLPSDRFSAERTGGSVSTLTIQRTQQEDSAVYLCASTKDSGGIYGYTFGSGTRLTVV.